The subject of this entry is one TCR beta chain. Its antigen is not identified. A multiplex PCR was run with 60 Vbeta primers and 13 Jbeta primers. Profiling relied on immunoSEQ multiplex PCR, and the TCRdb table lists in-frame clones only, not all of them. In the table there are more than 140,000 clones, around 65% of which are singletons. The record originates from a study of cytomegalovirus exposure and HLA in healthy donors. Study-wide background: Roughly 85 million unique TCRs from HLA-typed donors were held in an early release of data.

CDR3 length: 15 residues. With 3 bases removed from V and 7 bases from J, the gap between germline ends came to 15 bases. Germline assignment: CDR1 MDHEN and CDR2 SYDVKM. Findings of the study overall: Per a prior analysis, the majority of TCR beta V segments were productive roughly 87% or roughly 30% of the time. In a later analysis, an Asian-associated ancestry cluster reportedly showed fewer N-insertions than the approximately 700-donor mean.

The chain is built from TRBV28 and TRBJ1-4, with D perhaps TRBD1 (6 bases). Specimen: PBMCs. The TCR sequence derives from a woman in her twenties or thirties in good health and CMV-seropositive. The CDR3 coding sequence is TGTGCCAGCAGTTTCATGCTAGGGGGGGGTGAAAAACTGTTTTTT. It is translated as CASSFMLGGGEKLFF. Together with reference TRBV28 and TRBJ1-4, the CDR3 gives the full variable domain: DVKVTQSSRYLVKRTGEKVFLECVQDMDHENMFWYRQDPGLGLRLIYFSYDVKMKEKGDIPEGYSVSREKKERFSLILESASTNQTSMYLCASSFMLGGGEKLFFGSGTQLSVL.